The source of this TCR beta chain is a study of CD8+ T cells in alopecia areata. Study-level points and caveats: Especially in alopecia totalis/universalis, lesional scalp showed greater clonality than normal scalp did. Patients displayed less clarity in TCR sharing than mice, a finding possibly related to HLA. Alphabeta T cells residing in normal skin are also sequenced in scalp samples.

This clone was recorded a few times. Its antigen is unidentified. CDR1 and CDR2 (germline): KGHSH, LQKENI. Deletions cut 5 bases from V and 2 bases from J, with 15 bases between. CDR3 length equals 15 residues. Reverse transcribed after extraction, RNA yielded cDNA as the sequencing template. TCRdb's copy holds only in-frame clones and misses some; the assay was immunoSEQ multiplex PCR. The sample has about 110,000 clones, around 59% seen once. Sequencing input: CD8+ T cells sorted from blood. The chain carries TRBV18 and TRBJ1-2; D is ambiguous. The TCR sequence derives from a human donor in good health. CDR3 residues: CASSIPGFRNYGYTF. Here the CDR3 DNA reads TGTGCCAGCTCAATACCGGGGTTTCGAAACTATGGCTACACCTTC.